This T cell receptor (beta chain) was recovered during a study of T cells in Graves' hyperthyroidism and ophthalmopathy (dated by TCRdb to about 2019). Regarding the complete study: Peripheral blood samples were taken at the time of initial diagnosis, prior to any treatment. TCR V-J signatures able to tell the groups apart were searched for in a discovery cohort of approximately 95 patients, of whom roughly 42 had Graves' ophthalmopathy and 57 had stable Graves' hyperthyroidism. After blood sampling, hyperthyroidism patients were treated with methimazole at a starting dose of 30 mg daily, and ophthalmopathy patients were treated with high-dose intravenous methylprednisolone. The 85 to 100 discovery patients were randomly split 7:3 into training and test sets. In addition, the study compared T-cell repertoires in thyroid tissue and in blood from six Graves' hyperthyroidism patients. Prospective prediction of ophthalmopathy was tested in an independent validation cohort of fewer than 20 hyperthyroidism patients and 17 patients who later progressed to ophthalmopathy. The paper reports TCR Vbeta CDR3 sequencing of some 140 peripheral blood samples: over 40 ophthalmopathy, under 80 hyperthyroidism and around 17 progressor patients. Study-wide findings and limitations: A model built on a 13 V-J signature distinguished ophthalmopathy from stable hyperthyroidism, reaching 85% to 90% sensitivity and about 81% specificity in cross-validation and 80%/75% in testing. Most expanded thyroid clonotypes (frequency above 0.001) were also detected in blood, suggesting blood repertoires may reflect thyroid immune responses. Sample size was not statistically predetermined, and investigators were not blinded to group allocation. In validation, the model predicted progression to ophthalmopathy with 65% to 71% sensitivity and roughly 75% specificity, a median of about 6 months before onset.

The TCR beta CDR3 regions were amplified from RNA transcripts. A first-round RT-PCR of the TCR CDR3 used the HTBI primer set with the Qiagen OneStep RT-PCR kit. The libraries were constructed in a second round of multiplex PCR and then size-selected and purified. Libraries were sequenced paired-end with 100 bp reads on an Illumina HiSeq2000. From the authors' description of their analysis: SOAPnuke was used to process the raw data, with reads discarded if the reads contained adapters or uncalled bases, had a mean Phred below 15, or lacked an exact constant-primer or identifier match. High-quality paired reads were merged using COPE v1.2.5, and each unique nucleotide sequence was defined as a clonotype. MiTCR v1.1 was used to align the clonotypes against IMGT TRBV, TRBD and TRBJ reference segments. Only V-J combinations with frequency above 0.0001, covering roughly 99% of repertoires, were analysed. The TCS score was defined as the ratio of F50 (clonal expansion) to E x V (chaos), calculated using BLOSUM62-based TCRdist between CDR3 peptides within each V-J. Welch's t-statistics and random forest reduced roughly 540 V-J features to 13, which were used in a naive Bayes classifier (R e1071). The similarity between thyroid and blood repertoires was quantified using the Morisita-Horn index. TCRdb reprocessed the public reads (quality trimming at Q25 with fastp, clone calling with MiXCR) and kept in-frame beta chains. Rows with a matching CDR3 protein are joined into one entry that keeps the most common DNA and genes. TCRdb, not the authors, supplied the V and J calls. The sample table shows 800,000 or so distinct CDR3 sequences, and around 38% are seen once. The ten most abundant clones make up 8% to 9% of the sample.

Stable Graves' hyperthyroidism was defined as no progression to ophthalmopathy during 18 months of follow-up. Hyperthyroidism patients were newly diagnosed, had a disease duration of under 2 months, and were aged 18 to 65 years. Patients with uncontrolled infections, other autoimmune diseases, pregnancy or lactation were excluded. Diagnoses relied on clinical symptoms, serum thyroxine and TRAb, thyroid ultrasound and orbital computed tomography. PBMCs were isolated from 8 to 10 ml of fresh peripheral blood by Ficoll-Paque density gradient centrifugation. Total RNA was extracted using Trizol reagent, and RNA quality was assessed on an Agilent 2100 Bioanalyzer. For this clonotype: Its antigen target is currently unknown. No much larger clonotype is one base removed from it; base qualities were not supplied.

The CDR3 contains 16 residues, cysteine and phenylalanine counted. CDR3 DNA is the only sequence kept; it has 48 bases, read in frame from the first base. Via the germline V gene, CDR1 is SGDLS and CDR2 YYNGEE. Trimming takes 3 bases from V and 3 bases from J, and the germline ends sit 15 bases apart. The chain was built from TRBV9 and TRBJ1-4; the D gene is perhaps TRBD1, from 5 matching bases. The clonotype comes from a man between 18 and 35 years old with Graves' hyperthyroidism. Sequenced material: blood. The CDR3 region: CASSALQEGPNEKLFF. The nucleotide sequence reads as follows: TGTGCCAGCAGCGCGTTACAGGAGGGTCCTAATGAAAAACTGTTTTTT.